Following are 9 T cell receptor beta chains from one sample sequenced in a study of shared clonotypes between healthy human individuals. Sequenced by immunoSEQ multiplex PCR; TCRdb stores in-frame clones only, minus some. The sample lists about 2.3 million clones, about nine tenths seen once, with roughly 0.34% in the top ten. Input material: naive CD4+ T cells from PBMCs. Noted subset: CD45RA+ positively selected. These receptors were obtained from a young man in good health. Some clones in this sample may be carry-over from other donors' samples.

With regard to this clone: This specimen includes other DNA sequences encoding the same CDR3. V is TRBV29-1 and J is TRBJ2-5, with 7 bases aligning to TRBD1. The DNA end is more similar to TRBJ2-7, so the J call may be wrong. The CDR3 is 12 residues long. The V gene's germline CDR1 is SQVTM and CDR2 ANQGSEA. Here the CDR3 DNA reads TGCAGCGTCCGGGACAGCTCCTACGAGCAGTACTTC. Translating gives CSVRDSSYEQYF.

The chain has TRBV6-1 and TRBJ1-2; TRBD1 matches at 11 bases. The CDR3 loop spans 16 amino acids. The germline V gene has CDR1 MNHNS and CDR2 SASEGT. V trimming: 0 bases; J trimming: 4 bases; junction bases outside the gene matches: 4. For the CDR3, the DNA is TGTGCCAGCAGTGAAGCGACGGGACAGGGGGTCTATGGCTACACCTTC. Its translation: CASSEATGQGVYGYTF.

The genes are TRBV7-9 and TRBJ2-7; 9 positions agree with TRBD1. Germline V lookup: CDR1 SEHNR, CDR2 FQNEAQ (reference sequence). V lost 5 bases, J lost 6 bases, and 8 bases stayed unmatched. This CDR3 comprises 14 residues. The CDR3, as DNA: TGTGCCAGCAGCCCAACAGGGGGCCTTATCGAGCAGTACTTC. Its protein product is CASSPTGGLIEQYF.

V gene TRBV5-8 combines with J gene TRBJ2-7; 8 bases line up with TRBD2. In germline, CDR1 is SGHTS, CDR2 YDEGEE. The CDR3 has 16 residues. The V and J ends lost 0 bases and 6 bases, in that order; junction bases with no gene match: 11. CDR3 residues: CASSLERESPISEQYF. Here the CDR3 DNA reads TGTGCCAGCAGCTTGGAGCGGGAGAGTCCTATTAGCGAGCAGTACTTC.

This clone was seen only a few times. The CDR3 nucleotides read TGTGCCAGCAGTTGGCCGGGGTCTCAGGGCTACACCTTC. This codes for CASSWPGSQGYTF. The chain uses TRBV28 and TRBJ1-2, with D uncertain. V dropped 4 bases and J dropped 8 bases, with 14 bases sitting between them. CDR1 and CDR2 (germline): MDHEN, SYDVKM. The CDR3 sequence is 13 residues long.

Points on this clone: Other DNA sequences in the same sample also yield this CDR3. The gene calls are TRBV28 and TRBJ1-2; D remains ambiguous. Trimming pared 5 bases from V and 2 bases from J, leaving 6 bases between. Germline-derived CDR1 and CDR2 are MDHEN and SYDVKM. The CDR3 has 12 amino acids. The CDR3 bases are TGTGCCAGCAGTCCAAACAACTATGGCTACACCTTC. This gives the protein CASSPNNYGYTF.

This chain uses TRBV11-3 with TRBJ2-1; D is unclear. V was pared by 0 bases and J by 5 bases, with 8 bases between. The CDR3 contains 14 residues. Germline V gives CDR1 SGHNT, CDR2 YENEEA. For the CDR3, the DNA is TGTGCCAGCAGCTTAGATCGGGCCGACAATGAGCAGTTCTTC. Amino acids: CASSLDRADNEQFF.

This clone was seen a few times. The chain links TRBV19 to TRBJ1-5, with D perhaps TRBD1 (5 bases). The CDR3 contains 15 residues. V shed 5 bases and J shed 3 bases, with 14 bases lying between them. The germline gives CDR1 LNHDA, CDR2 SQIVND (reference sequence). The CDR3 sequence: CASSPSRDHNQPQHF. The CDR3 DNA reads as TGTGCCAGTAGTCCAAGCCGGGACCACAATCAGCCCCAGCATTTT.

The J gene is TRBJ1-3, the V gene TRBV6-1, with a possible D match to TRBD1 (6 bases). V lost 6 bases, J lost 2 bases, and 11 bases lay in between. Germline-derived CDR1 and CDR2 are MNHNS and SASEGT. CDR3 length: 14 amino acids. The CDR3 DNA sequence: TGTGCCAGCAGCCAGGGGAGGGCTGGAAACACCATATATTTT. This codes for CASSQGRAGNTIYF.